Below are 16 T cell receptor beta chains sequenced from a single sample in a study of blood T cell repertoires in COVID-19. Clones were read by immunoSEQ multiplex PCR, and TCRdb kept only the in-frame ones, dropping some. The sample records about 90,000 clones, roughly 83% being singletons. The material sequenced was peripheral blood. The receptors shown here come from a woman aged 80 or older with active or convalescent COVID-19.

The CDR3 protein is CASSEWAYRGGQEAFF. DNA of the CDR3: TGTGCCAGCAGTGAATGGGCGTACAGGGGGGGACAAGAAGCTTTCTTT. This chain uses TRBV6-1 with TRBJ1-1, with TRBD1 matching over 8 bases. Looked up from germline, CDR1 is MNHNS and CDR2 is SASEGT. Germline trimming cut 2 bases from V and 8 bases from J; bases unmatched to any gene: 13. The CDR3 contains 16 residues.

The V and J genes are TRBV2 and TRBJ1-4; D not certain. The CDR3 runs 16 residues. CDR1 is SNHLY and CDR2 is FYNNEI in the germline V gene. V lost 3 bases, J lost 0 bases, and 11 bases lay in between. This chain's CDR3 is CASSDFGAATNEKLFF. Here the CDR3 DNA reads TGTGCCAGCAGTGATTTTGGAGCAGCAACTAATGAAAAACTGTTTTTT.

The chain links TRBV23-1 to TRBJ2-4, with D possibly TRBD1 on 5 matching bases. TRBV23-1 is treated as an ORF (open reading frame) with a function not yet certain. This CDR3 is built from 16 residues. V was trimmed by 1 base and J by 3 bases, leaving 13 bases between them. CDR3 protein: CASSQLRGWGKNIQYF. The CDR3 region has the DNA TGCGCCAGCAGTCAATTAAGGGGTTGGGGCAAAAACATTCAGTACTTC.

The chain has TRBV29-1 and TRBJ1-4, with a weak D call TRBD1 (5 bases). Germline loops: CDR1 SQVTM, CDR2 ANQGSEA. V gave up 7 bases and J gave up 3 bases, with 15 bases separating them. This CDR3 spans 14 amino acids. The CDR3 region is CSADTGMANEKLFF. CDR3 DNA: TGCAGCGCGGACACGGGGATGGCTAATGAAAAACTGTTTTTT.

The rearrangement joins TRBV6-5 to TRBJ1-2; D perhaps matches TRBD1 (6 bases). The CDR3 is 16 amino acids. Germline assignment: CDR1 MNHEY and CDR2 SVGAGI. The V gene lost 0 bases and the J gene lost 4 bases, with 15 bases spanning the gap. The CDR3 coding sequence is TGTGCCAGCAGTTACTCGACTTGGGGGCGCGCCTATGGCTACACCTTC. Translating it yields CASSYSTWGRAYGYTF.

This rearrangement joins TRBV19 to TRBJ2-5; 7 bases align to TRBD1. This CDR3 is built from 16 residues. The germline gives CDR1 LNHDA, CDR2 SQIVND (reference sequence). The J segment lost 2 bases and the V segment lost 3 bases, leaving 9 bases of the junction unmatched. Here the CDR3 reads CASSIFYRGGQETQYF. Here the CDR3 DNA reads TGTGCCAGTAGTATTTTCTACAGGGGTGGACAAGAGACCCAGTACTTC. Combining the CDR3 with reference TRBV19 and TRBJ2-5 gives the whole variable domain DGGITQSPKYLFRKEGQNVTLSCEQNLNHDAMYWYRQDPGQGLRLIYYSQIVNDFQKGDIAEGYSVSREKKESFPLTVTSAQKNPTAFYLCASSIFYRGGQETQYFGPGTRLLVL.

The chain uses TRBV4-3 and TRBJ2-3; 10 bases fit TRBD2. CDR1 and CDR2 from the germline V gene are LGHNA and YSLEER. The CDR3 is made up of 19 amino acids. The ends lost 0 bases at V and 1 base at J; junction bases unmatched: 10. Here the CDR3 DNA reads TGCGCCAGCAGCCAAGATTTAGGATCTAGCGGGGGCCGCACAGATACGCAGTATTTT. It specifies CASSQDLGSSGGRTDTQYF.

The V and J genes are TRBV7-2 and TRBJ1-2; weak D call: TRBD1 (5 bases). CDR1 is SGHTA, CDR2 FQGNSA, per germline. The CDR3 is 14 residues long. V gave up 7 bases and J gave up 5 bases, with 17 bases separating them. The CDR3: CASTPGTYGYGYTF. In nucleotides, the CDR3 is TGTGCCAGCACCCCCGGGACTTATGGGTATGGCTACACCTTC.

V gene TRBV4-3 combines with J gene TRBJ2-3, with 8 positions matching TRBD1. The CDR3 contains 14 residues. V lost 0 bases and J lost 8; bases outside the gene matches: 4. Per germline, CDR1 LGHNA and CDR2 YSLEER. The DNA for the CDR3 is TGCGCCAGCAGCCAAGATTGGACAGGGCGTACGCAGTATTTT. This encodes CASSQDWTGRTQYF.

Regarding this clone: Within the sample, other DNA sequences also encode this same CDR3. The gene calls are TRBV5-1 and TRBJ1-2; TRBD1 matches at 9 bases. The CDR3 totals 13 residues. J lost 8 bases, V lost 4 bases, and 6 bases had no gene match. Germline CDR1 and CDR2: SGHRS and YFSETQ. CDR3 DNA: TGCGCCAGCAGCCTACAGGGGGCGGAAGGCTACACCTTC. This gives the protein CASSLQGAEGYTF.

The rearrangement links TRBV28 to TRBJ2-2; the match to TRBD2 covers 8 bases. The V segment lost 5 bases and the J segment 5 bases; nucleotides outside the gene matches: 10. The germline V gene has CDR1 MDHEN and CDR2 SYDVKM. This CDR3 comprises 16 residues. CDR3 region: CASSPNRGGRTGELFF. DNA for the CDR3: TGTGCCAGCAGTCCCAATCGGGGGGGTCGGACCGGGGAGCTGTTTTTT.

In DNA form, the CDR3 reads TGTGCCAGCTCACCCGATGGCAGGTCTAATGAAAAACTGTTTTTT. Its translation: CASSPDGRSNEKLFF. V is TRBV18 and J is TRBJ1-4; D uncertain. Germline CDR1 is KGHSH and CDR2 is LQKENI. The CDR3 has 15 residues. V lost 3 bases to trimming and J lost 3 bases, with 11 bases between them.

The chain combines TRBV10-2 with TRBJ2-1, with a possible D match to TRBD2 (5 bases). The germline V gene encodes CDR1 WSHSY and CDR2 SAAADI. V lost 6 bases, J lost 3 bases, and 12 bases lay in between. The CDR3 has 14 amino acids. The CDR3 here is CASRTSFFYNEQFF. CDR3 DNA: TGCGCCAGCAGAACTAGTTTTTTCTACAATGAGCAGTTCTTC.

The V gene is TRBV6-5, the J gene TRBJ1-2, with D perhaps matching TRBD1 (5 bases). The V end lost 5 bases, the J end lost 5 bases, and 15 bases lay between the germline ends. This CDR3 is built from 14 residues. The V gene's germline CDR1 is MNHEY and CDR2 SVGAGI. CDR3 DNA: TGTGCCAGCAGTCCGCGGGGGAGTACTTATGGCTACACCTTC. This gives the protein CASSPRGSTYGYTF.

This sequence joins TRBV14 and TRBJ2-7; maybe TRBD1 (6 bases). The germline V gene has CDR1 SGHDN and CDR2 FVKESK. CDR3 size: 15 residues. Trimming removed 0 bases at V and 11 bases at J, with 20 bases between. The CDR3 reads CASSQEGTRATSKYF. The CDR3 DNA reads TGTGCCAGCAGCCAAGAGGGGACAAGGGCTACGAGCAAGTACTTC.

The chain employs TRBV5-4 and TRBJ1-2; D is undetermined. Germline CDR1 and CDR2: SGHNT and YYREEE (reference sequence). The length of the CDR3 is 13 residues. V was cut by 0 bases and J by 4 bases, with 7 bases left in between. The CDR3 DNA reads TGTGCCAGCAGCTTGGACAAGTTCTATGGCTACACCTTC. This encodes CASSLDKFYGYTF. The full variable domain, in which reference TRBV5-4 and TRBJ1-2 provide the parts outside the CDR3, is ETGVTQSPTHLIKTRGQQVTLRCSSQSGHNTVSWYQQALGQGPQFIFQYYREEENGRGNFPPRFSGLQFPNYSSELNVNALELDDSALYLCASSLDKFYGYTFGSGTRLTVV.